This T cell receptor beta chain appears in the sequencing data of a study of T cell responses to AZD1222 COVID-19 vaccine. At the level of the study: Second-dose recipients at about 4 or about 12 weeks were treated as one pooled group.

The repertoire was sequenced with immunoSEQ multiplex PCR; TCRdb's copy has only in-frame clones and lacks some. Here the sample spans about 130,000 clones, just over 85% being singletons. V was clipped by 2 bases and J by 0 bases, with 6 bases between them. This CDR3 region has 14 residues. Germline assignment: CDR1 MDHEN and CDR2 SYDVKM. This receptor was obtained from an adult in good health. Source: peripheral blood, taken on day 0 of AZD1222 vaccination. The chain carries TRBV28 and TRBJ2-3; D gene unclear. CDR3 DNA: TGTGCCAGCAGTTTAGACAAGAGCACAGATACGCAGTATTTT. Protein: CASSLDKSTDTQYF.